This T cell receptor beta chain was sequenced in a study of shared clonotypes between healthy human individuals. About the study: Serving as donors were two women and three men, whose ages spanned 18 to 49. There were three CD4 naive, three CD4 memory, two CD8 naive and one CD8 memory plates per donor.

Clones were sequenced by immunoSEQ multiplex PCR, and TCRdb holds only the in-frame ones, with some missing. Counted here are over a million clones, around 78% occurring once; the ten biggest clones make up 0.5% to 0.6%. V gave up 1 base and J gave up 1 base, with 12 bases separating them. The CDR3 contains 16 residues. From germline, CDR1 is MDHEN and CDR2 SYDVKM. Source material: memory CD4+ T cells from PBMCs. Regarding subset: CD45RA-negative fraction. V is TRBV28 and J is TRBJ2-3; tentatively, D is TRBD1 (5 bases). The origin of this receptor is a man aged 18 to 29 in good health. Some clones in this sample may be carry-over from other donors' samples. The CDR3 bases are TGTGCCAGCAGTTTATACAGGCAGATAGGCACAGATACGCAGTATTTT. This codes for CASSLYRQIGTDTQYF.